Each of the 3 T cell receptor beta chains below was sequenced from the same sample in a study of T-cell reconstitution after alpha-beta-depleted transplantation in children (dated by TCRdb to 2016 to 2017). In light of the paper, this sample's treatment or condition label describes: allogeneic hematopoietic cell transplantation with graft depleted of TCRalphabeta T cells and CD19 B cells. The library was generated by PCR. Sequenced using an Illumina HiSeq 2500. TCR library preparation used molecular barcoding, with unique molecular identifiers applied to normalize quantification of the TCRbeta repertoire. TCRdb's own reprocessing of the public reads used fastp at Q25 and MiXCR and kept productive beta chains. Each CDR3 protein appears once, grouped with its most common genes and DNA. The sample profile shows 100,000 or so distinct CDR3 sequences; 7.5% to 9.5% of them were found once. The ten largest account for roughly 15% of the sample.

The source material was PBMCs, sampled before TCRalphabeta/CD19-depleted stem cell transplant. These receptors all stem from a boy younger than 10 with acute lymphoblastic leukemia, due to receive a stem cell transplant.

This clonotype was detected many times. The chain is built from TRBV20-1 and TRBJ1-2; the match to TRBD1 covers 7 bases. Germline trimming cut 0 bases from V and 5 bases from J; bases unmatched to any gene: 3. Germline V gene lookup returns CDR1 DFQATT and CDR2 SNEGSKA (reference sequence). The CDR3 totals 13 residues. CDR3 coding DNA: TGCAGTGCTAGAGAGTCGGGACAGTATGGCTACACCTTC. Translating gives CSARESGQYGYTF.

This clonotype was seen repeatedly, ten times or more. The chain couples TRBV5-1 to TRBJ1-6; D gene uncertain. The CDR3 consists of 13 residues. Germline V gives CDR1 SGHRS, CDR2 YFSETQ. With 7 bases removed from V and 7 bases from J, the gap between germline ends came to 12 bases. This CDR3 reads CASRSNDNSPLHF. CDR3 nucleotides: TGCGCCAGCCGCTCGAATGACAATTCACCCCTCCACTTT.

The gene calls are TRBV20-1 and TRBJ1-2; 7 bases agree with TRBD1. The V segment lost 4 bases and the J segment 2 bases; nucleotides outside the gene matches: 4. Germline V gives CDR1 DFQATT, CDR2 SNEGSKA (reference sequence). The length of the CDR3 is 13 residues. This chain's CDR3 is CSATVQGNYGYTF. In DNA, the CDR3 is TGCAGTGCTACTGTACAGGGGAACTATGGCTACACCTTC.